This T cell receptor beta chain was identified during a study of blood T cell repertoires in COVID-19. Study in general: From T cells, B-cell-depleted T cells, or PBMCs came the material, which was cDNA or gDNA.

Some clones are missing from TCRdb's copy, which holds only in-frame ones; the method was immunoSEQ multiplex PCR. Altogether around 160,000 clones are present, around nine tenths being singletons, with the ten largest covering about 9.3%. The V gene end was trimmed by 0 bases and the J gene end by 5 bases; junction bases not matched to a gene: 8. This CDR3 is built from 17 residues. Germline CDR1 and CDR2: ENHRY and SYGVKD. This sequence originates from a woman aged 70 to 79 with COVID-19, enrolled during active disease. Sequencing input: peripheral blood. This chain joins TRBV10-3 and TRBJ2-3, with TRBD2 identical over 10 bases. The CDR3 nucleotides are TGTGCCATCAGTGAGTCTCAGCGGGGGGGTCGGGTAGATACGCAGTATTTT. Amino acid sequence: CAISESQRGGRVDTQYF.